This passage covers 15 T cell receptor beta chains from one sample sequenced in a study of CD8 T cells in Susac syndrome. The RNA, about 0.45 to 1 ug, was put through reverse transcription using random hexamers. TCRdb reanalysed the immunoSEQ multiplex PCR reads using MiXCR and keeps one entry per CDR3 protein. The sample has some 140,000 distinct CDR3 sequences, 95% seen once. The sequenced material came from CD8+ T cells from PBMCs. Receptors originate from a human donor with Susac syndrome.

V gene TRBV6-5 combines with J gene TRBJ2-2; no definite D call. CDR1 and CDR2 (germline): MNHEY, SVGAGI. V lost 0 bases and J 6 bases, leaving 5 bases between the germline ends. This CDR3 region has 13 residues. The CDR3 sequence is CASSYSEAGELFF. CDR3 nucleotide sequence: TGTGCCAGCAGTTACTCGGAAGCCGGGGAGCTGTTTTTT.

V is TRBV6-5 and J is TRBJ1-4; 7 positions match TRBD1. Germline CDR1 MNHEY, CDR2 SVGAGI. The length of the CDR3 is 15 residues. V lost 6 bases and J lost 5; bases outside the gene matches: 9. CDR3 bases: TGTGCCAGCAGCGAACTAACGGGACAGAATGAAAAACTGTTTTTT. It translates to CASSELTGQNEKLFF.

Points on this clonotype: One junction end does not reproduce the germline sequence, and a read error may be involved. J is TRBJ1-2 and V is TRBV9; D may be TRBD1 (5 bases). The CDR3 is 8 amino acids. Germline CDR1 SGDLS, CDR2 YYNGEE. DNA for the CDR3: TGTGCCAGCAGCGCGGGGGCCTTC. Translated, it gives CASSAGAF.

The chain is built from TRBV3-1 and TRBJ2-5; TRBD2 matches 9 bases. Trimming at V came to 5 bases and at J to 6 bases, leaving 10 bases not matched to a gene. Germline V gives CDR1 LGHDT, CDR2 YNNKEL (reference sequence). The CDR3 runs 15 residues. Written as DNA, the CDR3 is TGTGCCAGCAGCAATAGGGCGGGAGGGCCCCAGACCCAGTACTTC. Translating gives CASSNRAGGPQTQYF.

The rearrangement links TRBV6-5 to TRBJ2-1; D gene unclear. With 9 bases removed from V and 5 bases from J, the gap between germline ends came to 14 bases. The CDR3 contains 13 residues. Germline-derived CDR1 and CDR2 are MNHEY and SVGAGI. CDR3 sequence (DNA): TGTGCCAGACAAAATGGCCAACACAATGAGCAGTTCTTC. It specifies CARQNGQHNEQFF.

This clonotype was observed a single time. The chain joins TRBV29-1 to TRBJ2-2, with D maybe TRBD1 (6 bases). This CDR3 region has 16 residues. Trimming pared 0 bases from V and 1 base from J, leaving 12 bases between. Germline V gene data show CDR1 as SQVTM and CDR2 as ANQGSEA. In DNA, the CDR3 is TGCAGCGTTGAAGACGCTGGACAGATGAACACCGGGGAGCTGTTTTTT. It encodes CSVEDAGQMNTGELFF.

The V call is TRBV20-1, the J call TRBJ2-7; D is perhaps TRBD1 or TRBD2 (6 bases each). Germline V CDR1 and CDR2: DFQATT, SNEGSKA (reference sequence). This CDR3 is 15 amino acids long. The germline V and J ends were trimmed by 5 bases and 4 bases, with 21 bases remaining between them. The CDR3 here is CSAVGSWGALYEQYF. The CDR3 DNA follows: TGCAGTGCTGTGGGGTCCTGGGGGGCGCTTTACGAGCAGTACTTC.

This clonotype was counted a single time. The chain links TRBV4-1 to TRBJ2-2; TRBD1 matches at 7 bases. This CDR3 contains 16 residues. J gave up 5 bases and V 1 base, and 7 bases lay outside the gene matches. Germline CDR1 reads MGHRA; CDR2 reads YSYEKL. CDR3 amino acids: CASSQGPTQGTGELFF. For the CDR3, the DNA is TGCGCCAGCAGCCAAGGCCCCACACAGGGGACCGGGGAGCTGTTTTTT.

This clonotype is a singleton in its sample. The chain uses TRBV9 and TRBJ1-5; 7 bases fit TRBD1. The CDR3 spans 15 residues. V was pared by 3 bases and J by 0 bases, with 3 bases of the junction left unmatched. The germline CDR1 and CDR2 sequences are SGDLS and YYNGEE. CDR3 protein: CASSETGNSNQPQHF. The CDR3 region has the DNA TGTGCCAGCAGCGAGACAGGGAATAGCAATCAGCCCCAGCATTTT.

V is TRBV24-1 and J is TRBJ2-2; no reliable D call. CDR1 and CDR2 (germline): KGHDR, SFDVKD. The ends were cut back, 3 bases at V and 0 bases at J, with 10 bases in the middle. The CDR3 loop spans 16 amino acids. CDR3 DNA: TGTGCCACCAGTGATCCCGGGCACCCGAACACCGGGGAGCTGTTTTTT. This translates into CATSDPGHPNTGELFF.

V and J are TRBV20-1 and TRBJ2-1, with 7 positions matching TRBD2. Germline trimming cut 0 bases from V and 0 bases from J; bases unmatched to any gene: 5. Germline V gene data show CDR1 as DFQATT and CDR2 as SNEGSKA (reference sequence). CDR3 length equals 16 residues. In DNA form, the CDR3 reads TGCAGTGCTAGAGAAACTAGCGCCCACTCCTACAATGAGCAGTTCTTC. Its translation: CSARETSAHSYNEQFF.

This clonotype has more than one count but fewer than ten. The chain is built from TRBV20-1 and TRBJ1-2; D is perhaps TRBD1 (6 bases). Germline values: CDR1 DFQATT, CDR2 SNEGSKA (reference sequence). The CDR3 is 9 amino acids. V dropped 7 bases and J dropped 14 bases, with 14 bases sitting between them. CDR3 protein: CSGRGRGTF. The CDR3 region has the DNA TGCAGTGGCAGGGGTCGAGGGACCTTC.

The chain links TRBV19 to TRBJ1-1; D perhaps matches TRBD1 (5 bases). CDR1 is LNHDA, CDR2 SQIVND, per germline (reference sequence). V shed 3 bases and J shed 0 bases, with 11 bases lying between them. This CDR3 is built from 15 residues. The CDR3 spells CASSMDRGLNTEAFF. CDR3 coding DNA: TGTGCCAGTAGTATGGATAGGGGATTGAACACTGAAGCTTTCTTT.

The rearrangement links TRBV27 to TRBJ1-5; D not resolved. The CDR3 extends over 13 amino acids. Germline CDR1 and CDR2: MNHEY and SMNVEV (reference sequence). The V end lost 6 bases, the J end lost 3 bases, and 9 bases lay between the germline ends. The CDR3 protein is CASSLALNQPQHF. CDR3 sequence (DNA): TGTGCCAGCAGCCTAGCACTCAATCAGCCCCAGCATTTT.

In nucleotides, the CDR3 is TGTGCCAGCAGTTTAAGGGCAGGGCGGCAGACCCAGTACTTC. Its translation is CASSLRAGRQTQYF. This chain connects TRBV28 to TRBJ2-5; possible D gene TRBD1, 5 bases. Germline V gives CDR1 MDHEN, CDR2 SYDVKM. The ends were cut back, 2 bases at V and 6 bases at J, with 13 bases in the middle. CDR3 length: 14 amino acids.